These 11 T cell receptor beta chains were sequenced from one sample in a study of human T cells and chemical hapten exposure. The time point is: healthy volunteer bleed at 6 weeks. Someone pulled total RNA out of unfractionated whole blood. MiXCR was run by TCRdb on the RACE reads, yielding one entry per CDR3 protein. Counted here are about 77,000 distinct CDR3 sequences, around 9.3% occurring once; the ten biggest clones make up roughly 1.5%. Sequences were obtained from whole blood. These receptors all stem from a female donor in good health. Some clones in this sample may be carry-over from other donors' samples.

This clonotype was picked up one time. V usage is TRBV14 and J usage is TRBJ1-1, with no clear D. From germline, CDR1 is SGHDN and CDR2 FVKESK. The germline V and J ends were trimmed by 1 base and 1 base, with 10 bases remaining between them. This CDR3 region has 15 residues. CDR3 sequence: CASSQVYPENTEAFF. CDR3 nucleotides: TGTGCCAGCAGCCAAGTTTATCCAGAGAACACTGAAGCTTTCTTT.

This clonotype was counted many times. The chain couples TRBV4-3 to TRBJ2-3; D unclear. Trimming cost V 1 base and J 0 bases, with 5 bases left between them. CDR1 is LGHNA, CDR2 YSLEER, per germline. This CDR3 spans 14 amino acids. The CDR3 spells CASSQALSTDTQYF. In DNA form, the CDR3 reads TGCGCCAGCAGCCAAGCACTAAGCACAGATACGCAGTATTTT.

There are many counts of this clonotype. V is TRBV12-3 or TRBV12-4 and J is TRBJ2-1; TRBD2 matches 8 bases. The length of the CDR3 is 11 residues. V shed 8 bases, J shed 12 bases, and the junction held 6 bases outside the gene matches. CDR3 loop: CASAPGGGQFF. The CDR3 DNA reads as TGTGCCAGCGCTCCCGGGGGGGGGCAGTTCTTC.

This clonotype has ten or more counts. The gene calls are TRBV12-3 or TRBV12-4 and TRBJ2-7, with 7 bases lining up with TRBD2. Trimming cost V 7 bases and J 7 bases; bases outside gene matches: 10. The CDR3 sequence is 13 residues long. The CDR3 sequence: CASTLDVGGEQYF. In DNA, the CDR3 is TGTGCCAGCACCTTGGATGTGGGGGGGGAGCAGTACTTC.

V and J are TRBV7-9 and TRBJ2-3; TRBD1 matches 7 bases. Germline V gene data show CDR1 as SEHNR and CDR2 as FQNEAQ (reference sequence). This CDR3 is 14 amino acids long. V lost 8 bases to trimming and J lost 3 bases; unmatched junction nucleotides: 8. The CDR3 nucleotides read TGTGCCAGCCGGGACAGAGTGGTTACAGATACGCAGTATTTT. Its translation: CASRDRVVTDTQYF.

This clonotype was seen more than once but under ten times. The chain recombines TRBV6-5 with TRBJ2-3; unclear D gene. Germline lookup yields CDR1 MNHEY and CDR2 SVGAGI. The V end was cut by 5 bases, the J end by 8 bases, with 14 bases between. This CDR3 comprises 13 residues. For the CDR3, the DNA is TGTGCCAGCAGTCCGAGCACCCAAAGTACGCAGTATTTT. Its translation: CASSPSTQSTQYF.

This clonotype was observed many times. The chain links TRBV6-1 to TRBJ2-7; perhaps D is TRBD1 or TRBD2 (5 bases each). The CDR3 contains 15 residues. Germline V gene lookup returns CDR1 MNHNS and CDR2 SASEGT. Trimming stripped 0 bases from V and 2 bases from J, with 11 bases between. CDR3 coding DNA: TGTGCCAGCAGTGAAGCAGGGGACGGACCCTACGAGCAGTACTTC. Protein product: CASSEAGDGPYEQYF.

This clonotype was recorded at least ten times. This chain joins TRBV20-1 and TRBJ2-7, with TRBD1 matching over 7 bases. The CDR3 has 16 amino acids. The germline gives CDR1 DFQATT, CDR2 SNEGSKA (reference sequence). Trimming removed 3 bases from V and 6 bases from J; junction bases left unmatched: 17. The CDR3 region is CSASSLRQGDSGEQYF. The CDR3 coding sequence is TGCAGTGCTAGTTCCCTAAGACAGGGAGATTCGGGCGAGCAGTACTTC.

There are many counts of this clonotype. In DNA form, the CDR3 reads TGTGCCAGCAGCCGAGGCGGACAGAACACTGAAGCTTTCTTT. Translated: CASSRGGQNTEAFF. The chain employs TRBV7-2 and TRBJ1-1, with D possibly matching TRBD1 (5 bases). The CDR3 runs to 14 residues. The V gene's germline CDR1 is SGHTA and CDR2 FQGNSA. The germline V and J ends were trimmed by 5 bases and 1 base, with 11 bases remaining between them.

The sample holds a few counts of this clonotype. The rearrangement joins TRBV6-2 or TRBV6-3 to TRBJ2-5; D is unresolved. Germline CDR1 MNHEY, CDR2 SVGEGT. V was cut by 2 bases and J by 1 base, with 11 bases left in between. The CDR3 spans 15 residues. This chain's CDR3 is CASSYGEAFQETQYF. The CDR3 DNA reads TGTGCCAGCAGTTACGGAGAAGCTTTCCAAGAGACCCAGTACTTC.

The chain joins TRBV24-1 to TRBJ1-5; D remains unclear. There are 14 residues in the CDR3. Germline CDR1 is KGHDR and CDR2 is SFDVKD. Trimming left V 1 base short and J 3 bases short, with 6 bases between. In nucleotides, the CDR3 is TGTGCCACCAGTGATTTTGGTATCAATCAGCCCCAGCATTTT. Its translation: CATSDFGINQPQHF.